The 4 T cell receptor beta chains reported below all come from one sample, sequenced in a study of T cell responses to AZD1222 COVID-19 vaccine. Libraries were prepared by immunoSEQ multiplex PCR; TCRdb keeps only in-frame clonotypes and omits some of them. Of approximately 46,000 clones listed, 60% to 85% are singletons. This specimen consisted of peripheral blood, obtained on day 0 of AZD1222 vaccination. These receptors were collected from an adult in good health.

This CDR3 is CASSSLDRVDGYTF. The CDR3 DNA sequence: TGTGCCAGCTCATCTTTGGACAGGGTCGACGGCTACACCTTC. This chain uses TRBV18 with TRBJ1-2; 8 nucleotides line up with TRBD1. The CDR3 contains 14 residues. The V gene's germline CDR1 is KGHSH and CDR2 LQKENI. The junction had 10 bases not matched to a gene; V was cut back by 5 bases and J by 8 bases.

The chain is built from TRBV18 and TRBJ1-6, with D unresolved. Germline V gene data show CDR1 as KGHSH and CDR2 as LQKENI. This CDR3 has 13 residues. V was cut by 4 bases and J by 9 bases, with 10 bases left in between. The DNA for the CDR3 is TGTGCCAGCTCACGCGCGCCGGGTTCACCCCTCCACTTT. Amino acid sequence: CASSRAPGSPLHF.

The genes are TRBV18 and TRBJ1-1; D is ambiguous. Trimming cost V 0 bases and J 1 base, with 6 bases left between them. CDR1 is KGHSH, CDR2 LQKENI, per germline. The CDR3 has 14 residues. CDR3 sequence reads: CASSPPSQNTEAFF. The CDR3 DNA follows: TGTGCCAGCTCACCACCGAGTCAGAACACTGAAGCTTTCTTT.

This clone has only a few counts. Written as DNA, the CDR3 is TGTGCCAGCAGCTTAGACAGAAGCAATCAGCCCCAGCATTTT. It translates to CASSLDRSNQPQHF. The V gene is TRBV7-2, the J gene TRBJ1-5; D call uncertain. The CDR3 has 14 residues. The V gene's germline CDR1 is SGHTA and CDR2 FQGNSA. V was trimmed by 1 base and J by 1 base, leaving 5 bases between them.